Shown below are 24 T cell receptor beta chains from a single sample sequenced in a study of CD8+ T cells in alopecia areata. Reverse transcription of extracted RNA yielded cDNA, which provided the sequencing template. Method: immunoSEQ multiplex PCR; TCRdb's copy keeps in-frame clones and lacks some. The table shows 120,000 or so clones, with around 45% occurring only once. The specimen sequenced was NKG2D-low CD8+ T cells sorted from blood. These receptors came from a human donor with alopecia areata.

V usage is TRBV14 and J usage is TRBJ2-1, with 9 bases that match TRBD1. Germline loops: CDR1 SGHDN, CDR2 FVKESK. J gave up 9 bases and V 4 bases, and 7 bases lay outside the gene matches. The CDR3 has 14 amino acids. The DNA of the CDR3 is TGTGCCAGCAGCCTCTCCGGGACAGGGAGTGAGCAGTTCTTC. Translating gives CASSLSGTGSEQFF.

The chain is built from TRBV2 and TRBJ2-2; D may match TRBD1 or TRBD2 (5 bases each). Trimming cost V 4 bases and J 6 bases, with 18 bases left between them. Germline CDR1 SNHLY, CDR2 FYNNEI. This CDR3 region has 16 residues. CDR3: CASSVGTVQDSGELFF. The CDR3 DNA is TGTGCCAGCAGTGTTGGGACGGTACAGGACTCCGGGGAGCTGTTTTTT.

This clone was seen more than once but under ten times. The CDR3 here is CASSSTGEGSGELFF. The CDR3 DNA follows: TGTGCCAGCAGCTCGACAGGAGAGGGTTCCGGGGAGCTGTTTTTT. The chain uses TRBV7-9 and TRBJ2-2, with a possible D match to TRBD1 (6 bases). CDR3 length: 15 amino acids. Germline CDR1 is SEHNR and CDR2 is FQNEAQ (reference sequence). Trimming cost V 4 bases and J 6 bases, with 15 bases left between them.

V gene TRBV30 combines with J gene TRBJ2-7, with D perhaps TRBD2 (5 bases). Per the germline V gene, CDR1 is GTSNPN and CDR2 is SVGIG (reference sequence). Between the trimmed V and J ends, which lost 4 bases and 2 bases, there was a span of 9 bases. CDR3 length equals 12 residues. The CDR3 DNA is TGTGCCTGGACCTCTAGCCCCTACGAGCAGTACTTC. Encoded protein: CAWTSSPYEQYF.

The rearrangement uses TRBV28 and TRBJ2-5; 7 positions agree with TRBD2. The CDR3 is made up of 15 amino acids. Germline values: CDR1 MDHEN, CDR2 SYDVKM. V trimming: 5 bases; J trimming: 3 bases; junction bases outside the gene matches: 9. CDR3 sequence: CASSPPGLVEETQYF. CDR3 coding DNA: TGTGCCAGCAGTCCGCCCGGACTAGTGGAAGAGACCCAGTACTTC.

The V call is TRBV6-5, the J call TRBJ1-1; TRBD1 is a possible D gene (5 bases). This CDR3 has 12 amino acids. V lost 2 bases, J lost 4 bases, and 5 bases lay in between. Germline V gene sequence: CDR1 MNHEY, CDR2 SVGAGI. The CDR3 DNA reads TGTGCCAGCAGTTACGGGGCCACTGAAGCTTTCTTT. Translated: CASSYGATEAFF.

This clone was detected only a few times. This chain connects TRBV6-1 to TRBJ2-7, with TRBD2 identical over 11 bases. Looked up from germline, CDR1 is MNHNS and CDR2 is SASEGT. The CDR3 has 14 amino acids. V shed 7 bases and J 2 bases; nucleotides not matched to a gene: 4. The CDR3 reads CASTISGGAYEQYF. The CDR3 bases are TGTGCCAGCACGATTAGCGGGGGGGCCTACGAGCAGTACTTC.

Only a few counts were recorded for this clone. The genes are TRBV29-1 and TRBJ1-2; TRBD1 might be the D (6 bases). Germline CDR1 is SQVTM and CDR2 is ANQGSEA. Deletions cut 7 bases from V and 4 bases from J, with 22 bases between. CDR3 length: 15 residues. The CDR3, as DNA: TGCAGCGACGAGACAGGAAACCCAAGACCCTATGGCTACACCTTC. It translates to CSDETGNPRPYGYTF.

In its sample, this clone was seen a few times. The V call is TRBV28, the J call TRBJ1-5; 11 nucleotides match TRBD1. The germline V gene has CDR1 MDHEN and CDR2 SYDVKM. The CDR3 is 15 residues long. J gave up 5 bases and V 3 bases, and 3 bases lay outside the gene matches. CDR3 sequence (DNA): TGTGCCAGCAGTTTCCGGACAGGGGGCGATCAGCCCCAGCATTTT. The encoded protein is CASSFRTGGDQPQHF.

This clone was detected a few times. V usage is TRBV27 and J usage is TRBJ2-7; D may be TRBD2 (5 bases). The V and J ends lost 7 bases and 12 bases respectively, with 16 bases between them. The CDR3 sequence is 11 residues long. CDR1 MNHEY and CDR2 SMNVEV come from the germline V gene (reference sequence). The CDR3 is CASTLGGDLYF. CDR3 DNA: TGTGCCAGCACCTTAGGAGGTGATTTGTACTTC.

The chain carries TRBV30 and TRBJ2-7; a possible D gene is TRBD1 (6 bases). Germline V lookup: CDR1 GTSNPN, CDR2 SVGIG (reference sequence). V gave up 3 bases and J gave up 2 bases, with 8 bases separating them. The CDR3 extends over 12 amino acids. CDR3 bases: TGTGCCTGGAGGGGGGCCACCTACGAGCAGTACTTC. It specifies CAWRGATYEQYF.

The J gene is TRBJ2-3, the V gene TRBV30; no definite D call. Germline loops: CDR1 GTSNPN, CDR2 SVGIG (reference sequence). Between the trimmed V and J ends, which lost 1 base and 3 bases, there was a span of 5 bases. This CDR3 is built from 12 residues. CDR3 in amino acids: CAWSESTDTQYF. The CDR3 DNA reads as TGTGCCTGGAGTGAAAGTACAGATACGCAGTATTTT.

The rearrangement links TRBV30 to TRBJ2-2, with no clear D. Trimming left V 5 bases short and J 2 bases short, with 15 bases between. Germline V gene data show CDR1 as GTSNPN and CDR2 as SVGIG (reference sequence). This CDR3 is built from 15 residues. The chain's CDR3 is CAWDGGRPNTGELFF. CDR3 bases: TGTGCCTGGGACGGTGGAAGGCCCAACACCGGGGAGCTGTTTTTT.

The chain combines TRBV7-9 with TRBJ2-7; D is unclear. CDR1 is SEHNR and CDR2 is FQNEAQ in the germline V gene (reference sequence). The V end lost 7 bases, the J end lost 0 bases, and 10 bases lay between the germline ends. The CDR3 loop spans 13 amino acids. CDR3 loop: CASTTGSSYEQYF. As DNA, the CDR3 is TGTGCCAGCACGACCGGAAGCTCCTACGAGCAGTACTTC. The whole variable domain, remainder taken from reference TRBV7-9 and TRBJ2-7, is DTGVSQNPRHKITKRGQNVTFRCDPISEHNRLYWYRQTLGQGPEFLTYFQNEAQLEKSRLLSDRFSAERPKGSFSTLEIQRTEQGDSAMYLCASTTGSSYEQYFGPGTRLTVT.

The CDR3 DNA is TGCGCCAGCAGCTCGGAGCGGCTCTCCTACAATGAGCAGTTCTTC. It yields the protein CASSSERLSYNEQFF. The J gene is TRBJ2-1, the V gene TRBV5-1, with a weak D call TRBD2 (5 bases). Deletions cut 3 bases from V and 0 bases from J, with 10 bases between. This CDR3 has 15 residues. Germline V gives CDR1 SGHRS, CDR2 YFSETQ.

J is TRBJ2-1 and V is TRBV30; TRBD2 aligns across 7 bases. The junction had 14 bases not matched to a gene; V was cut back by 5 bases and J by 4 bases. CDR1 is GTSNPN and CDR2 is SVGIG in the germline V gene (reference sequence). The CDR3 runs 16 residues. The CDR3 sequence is CAWSDGVGRGYNEQFF. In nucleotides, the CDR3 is TGTGCCTGGTCGGACGGTGTGGGGCGGGGGTACAATGAGCAGTTCTTC.

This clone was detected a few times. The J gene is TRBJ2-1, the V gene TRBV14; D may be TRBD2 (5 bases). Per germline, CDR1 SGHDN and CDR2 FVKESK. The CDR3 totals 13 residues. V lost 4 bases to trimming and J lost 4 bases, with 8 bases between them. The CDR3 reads CASSPAEYNEQFF. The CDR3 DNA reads TGTGCCAGCAGCCCAGCGGAATACAATGAGCAGTTCTTC.

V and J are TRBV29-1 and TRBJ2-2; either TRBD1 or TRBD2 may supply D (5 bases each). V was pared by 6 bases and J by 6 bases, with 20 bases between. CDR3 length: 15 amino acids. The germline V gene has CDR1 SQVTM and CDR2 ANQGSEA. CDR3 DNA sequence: TGCAGCGTCCCAGGGACCCTAGCCAGTTCCGGGGAGCTGTTTTTT. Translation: CSVPGTLASSGELFF.

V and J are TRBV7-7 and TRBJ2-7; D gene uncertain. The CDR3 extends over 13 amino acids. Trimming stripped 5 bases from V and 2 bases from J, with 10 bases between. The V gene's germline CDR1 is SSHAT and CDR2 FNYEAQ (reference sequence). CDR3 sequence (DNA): TGTGCCAGCAGCCCGGACCAGGCCTACGAGCAGTACTTC. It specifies CASSPDQAYEQYF. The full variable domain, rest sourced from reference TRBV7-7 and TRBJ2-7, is GAGVSQSPRYKVTKRGQDVTLRCDPISSHATLYWYQQALGQGPEFLTYFNYEAQPDKSGLPSDRFSAERPEGSISTLTIQRTEQRDSAMYRCASSPDQAYEQYFGPGTRLTVT.

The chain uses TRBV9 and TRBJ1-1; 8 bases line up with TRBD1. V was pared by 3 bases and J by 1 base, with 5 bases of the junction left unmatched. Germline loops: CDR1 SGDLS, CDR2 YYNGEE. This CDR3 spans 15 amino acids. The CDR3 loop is CASSDRQGTNTEAFF. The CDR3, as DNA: TGTGCCAGCAGCGATCGACAGGGGACGAACACTGAAGCTTTCTTT. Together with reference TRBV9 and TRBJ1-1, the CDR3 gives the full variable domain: DSGVTQTPKHLITATGQRVTLRCSPRSGDLSVYWYQQSLDQGLQFLIQYYNGEERAKGNILERFSAQQFPDLHSELNLSSLELGDSALYFCASSDRQGTNTEAFFGQGTRLTVV.

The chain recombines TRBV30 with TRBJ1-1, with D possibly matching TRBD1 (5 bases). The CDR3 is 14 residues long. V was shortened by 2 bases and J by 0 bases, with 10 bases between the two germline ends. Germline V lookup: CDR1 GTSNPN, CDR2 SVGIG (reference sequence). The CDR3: CAWSRGLVNTEAFF. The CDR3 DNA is TGTGCCTGGAGTAGGGGATTGGTGAACACTGAAGCTTTCTTT.

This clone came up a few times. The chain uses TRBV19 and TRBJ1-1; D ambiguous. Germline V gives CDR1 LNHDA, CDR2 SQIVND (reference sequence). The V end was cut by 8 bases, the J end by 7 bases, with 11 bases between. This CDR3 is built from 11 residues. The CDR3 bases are TGTGCCAGTGCGATTGGCAGTGAAGCTTTCTTT. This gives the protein CASAIGSEAFF. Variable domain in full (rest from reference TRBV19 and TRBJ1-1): DGGITQSPKYLFRKEGQNVTLSCEQNLNHDAMYWYRQDPGQGLRLIYYSQIVNDFQKGDIAEGYSVSREKKESFPLTVTSAQKNPTAFYLCASAIGSEAFFGQGTRLTVV.

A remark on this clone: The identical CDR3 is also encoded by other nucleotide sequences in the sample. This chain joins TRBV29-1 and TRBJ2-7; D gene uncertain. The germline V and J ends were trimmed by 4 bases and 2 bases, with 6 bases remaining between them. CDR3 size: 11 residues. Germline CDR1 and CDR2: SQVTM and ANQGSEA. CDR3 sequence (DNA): TGCAGCGTTGGTGATACCTACGAGCAGTACTTC. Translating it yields CSVGDTYEQYF.

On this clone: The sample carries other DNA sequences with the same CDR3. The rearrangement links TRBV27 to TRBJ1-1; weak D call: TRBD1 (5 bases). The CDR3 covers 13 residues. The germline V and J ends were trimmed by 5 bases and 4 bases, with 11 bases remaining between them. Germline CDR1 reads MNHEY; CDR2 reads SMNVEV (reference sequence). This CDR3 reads CASSLRGGTEAFF. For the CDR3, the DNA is TGTGCCAGCAGTCTCCGGGGGGGCACTGAAGCTTTCTTT.